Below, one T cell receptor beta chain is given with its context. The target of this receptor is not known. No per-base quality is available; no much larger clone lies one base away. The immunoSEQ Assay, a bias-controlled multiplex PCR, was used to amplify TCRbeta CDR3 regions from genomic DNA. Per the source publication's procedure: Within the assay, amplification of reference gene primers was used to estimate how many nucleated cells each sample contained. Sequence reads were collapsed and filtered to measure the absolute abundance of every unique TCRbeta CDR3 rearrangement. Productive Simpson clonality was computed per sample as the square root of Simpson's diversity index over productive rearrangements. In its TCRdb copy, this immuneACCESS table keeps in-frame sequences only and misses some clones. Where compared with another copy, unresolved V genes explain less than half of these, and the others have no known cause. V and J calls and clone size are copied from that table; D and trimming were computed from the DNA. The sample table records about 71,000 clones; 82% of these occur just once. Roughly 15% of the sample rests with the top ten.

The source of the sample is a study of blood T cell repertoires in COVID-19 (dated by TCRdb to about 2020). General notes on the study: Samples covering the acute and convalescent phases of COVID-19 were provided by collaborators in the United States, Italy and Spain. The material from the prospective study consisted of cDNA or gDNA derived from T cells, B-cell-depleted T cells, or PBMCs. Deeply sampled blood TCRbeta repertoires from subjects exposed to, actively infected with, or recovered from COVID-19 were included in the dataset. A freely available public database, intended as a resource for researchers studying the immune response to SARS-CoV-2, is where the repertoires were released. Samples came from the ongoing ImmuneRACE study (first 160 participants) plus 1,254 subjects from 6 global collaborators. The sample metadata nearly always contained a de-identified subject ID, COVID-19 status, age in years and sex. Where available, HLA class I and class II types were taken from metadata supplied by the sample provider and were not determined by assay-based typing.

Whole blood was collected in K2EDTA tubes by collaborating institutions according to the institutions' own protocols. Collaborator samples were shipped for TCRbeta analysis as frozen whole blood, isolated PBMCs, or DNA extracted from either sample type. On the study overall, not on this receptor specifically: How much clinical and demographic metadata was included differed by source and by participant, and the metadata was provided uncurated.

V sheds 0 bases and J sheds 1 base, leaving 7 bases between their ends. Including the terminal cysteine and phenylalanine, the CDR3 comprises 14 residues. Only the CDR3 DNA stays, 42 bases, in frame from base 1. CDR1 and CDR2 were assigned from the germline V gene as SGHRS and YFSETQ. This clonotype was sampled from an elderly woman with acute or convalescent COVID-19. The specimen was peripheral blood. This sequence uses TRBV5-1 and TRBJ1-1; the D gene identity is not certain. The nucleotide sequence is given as TGCGCCAGCAGCTTGGCAGGAAAGAACACTGAAGCTTTCTTT. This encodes CASSLAGKNTEAFF.